This T cell receptor beta chain was retrieved from a study of spatial heterogeneity in lung cancer. Study background: Detected beta-chain sequences consistently exceeded alpha-chain sequences. Mean representation of each unique TCR and UMI combination in the raw reads exceeded 8.5 occurrences.

Sample time point: sample taken at primary tumor resection. Unsorted whole RNA samples from tumor, nontumor lung or frozen PBMC were sequenced. Samples were donated by 72 untreated early-stage non-small cell lung cancer patients. Each TCR cDNA molecule carried a unique molecular identifier. Using its own MiXCR run on the 5' RACE reads, TCRdb lists one record per CDR3 protein. The sample lists under 8,000 distinct CDR3 sequences, around 3.7% occurring once. This clonotype was found many times. The library was built for alpha chains, so this beta chain is an off-target read and its size means little. The CDR3 extends over 14 amino acids. In germline, CDR1 is ENHRY, CDR2 SYGVKD. Trimming left V 4 bases short and J 3 bases short, with 12 bases between.

The sequencing here drew on normal lung tissue next to the tumor, taken at surgery. The receptor's source is a female donor with early-stage non-small cell lung cancer. The V call is TRBV10-3, the J call TRBJ2-5, with a tentative D call TRBD2 (7 bases). This chain's CDR3 is CAISGRGGEETQYF. In DNA, the CDR3 is TGTGCCATCAGTGGCAGGGGAGGGGAAGAGACCCAGTACTTC.